This record looks at one T cell receptor (beta chain) sequence and its context. cDNA libraries for TRB were generated by 5' RACE incorporating UMI labels. TCRdb reanalyzed the 5' RACE reads and collapses them to one entry per CDR3 protein, without DNA. The sample has around 48,000 distinct CDR3 sequences; the top ten hold 15%. The data were obtained in a study of CXCR3-negative and CXCR3-positive naive CD8 T cells. Germline CDR1 LGHNA, CDR2 YSLEER. The CDR3 is 14 amino acids. The specimen was memory CD8+ T cells from blood. The TCR was taken from a human donor in good health. Some clones in this sample may be carry-over from other donors' samples. The V call is TRBV4-3, the J call TRBJ2-1; absent DNA, TCRdb's TRBD1 call cannot be checked. The CDR3 here is CASSQDLPGNEQFF.